Many counts were recorded for the clone carrying this T cell receptor beta chain. Its target is not known. Via MiXCR, TCRdb re-called the reads, giving one row per CDR3 protein. The table includes approximately 990,000 distinct CDR3 sequences, around 32% detected once. These data originate in a study of T cell repertoires in cytomegalovirus infection. The wider study: Public TCR beta signatures provided an indication of both CMV infection and a matching HLA type. Study-wide results and limits: Cumulative frequency of public TCR beta families picked out carriers of CMV plus the relevant HLA. HLA-C-restricted CMV-specific TCR beta clonotypes prevailed in the ex vivo response.

The ends were cut back, 5 bases at V and 0 bases at J, with 7 bases in the middle. CDR1 and CDR2 (germline): SGHTA, FQGNSA. This CDR3 has 13 amino acids. Sample: cultured CD8+ T cells from PBMCs, taken from culture after CMV antigen stimulation. This receptor was identified in a human donor in good health (CMV status not recorded). Some clones in this sample may be carry-over from other donors' samples. The chain is built from TRBV7-2 and TRBJ2-5; D remains ambiguous. The CDR3 sequence is CASSLWYQETQYF. DNA for the CDR3: TGTGCCAGCAGCCTTTGGTACCAAGAGACCCAGTACTTC.